These 5 T cell receptor beta chains originate from one sample sequenced in a study of cytomegalovirus exposure and HLA in healthy donors. PCR used 60 Vbeta primers and 13 Jbeta primers. TCRdb's copy holds only in-frame clones and misses some; the assay was immunoSEQ multiplex PCR. The sample records around 180,000 clones, over 60% being singletons. The sample consisted of PBMCs. The receptors originated from a woman in her 40s in good health and CMV-seronegative.

This chain connects TRBV28 to TRBJ1-2; D unclear. The CDR3 spans 13 residues. The ends were cut back, 8 bases at V and 1 base at J, with 11 bases in the middle. Germline V gene data show CDR1 as MDHEN and CDR2 as SYDVKM. The CDR3 here is CASPKEVNYGYTF. CDR3 sequence (DNA): TGTGCCAGCCCCAAGGAGGTTAACTATGGCTACACCTTC.

The chain combines TRBV18 with TRBJ2-1; a weak D match, TRBD2 (5 bases). CDR1 and CDR2 (germline): KGHSH, LQKENI. There are 14 residues in the CDR3. Trimming pared 5 bases from V and 4 bases from J, leaving 12 bases between. The CDR3 is CASSGEGGYNEQFF. DNA of the CDR3: TGTGCCAGCTCAGGTGAGGGCGGGTACAATGAGCAGTTCTTC.

The chain combines TRBV19 with TRBJ2-1; TRBD2 matches at 10 bases. Unmatched junction bases numbered 15, after V lost 3 bases and J lost 7 bases. The CDR3 runs to 18 residues. Per germline, CDR1 LNHDA and CDR2 SQIVND (reference sequence). The chain's CDR3 is CASSIFSGSSGSLNEQFF. The CDR3 DNA sequence: TGTGCCAGTAGTATTTTTTCGGGGTCTAGCGGGAGTTTAAATGAGCAGTTCTTC.

V and J are TRBV5-1 and TRBJ2-3; D perhaps matches TRBD1 (8 bases). CDR3 length: 14 amino acids. Germline-derived CDR1 and CDR2 are SGHRS and YFSETQ. Trimming took 3 bases from V and 6 from J, leaving 14 bases between them. CDR3 in amino acids: CASSWTGREDTQYF. CDR3 coding DNA: TGCGCCAGCAGCTGGACAGGGAGGGAGGATACGCAGTATTTT.

The chain joins TRBV5-1 to TRBJ1-5; D gene unclear. V was cut by 0 bases and J by 2 bases, with 9 bases left in between. Germline V gene sequence: CDR1 SGHRS, CDR2 YFSETQ. The CDR3 covers 15 residues. This CDR3 is CASSLGLEGNQPQHF. The CDR3 nucleotides read TGCGCCAGCAGCTTGGGCCTGGAGGGCAATCAGCCCCAGCATTTT.